This T cell receptor (beta chain) stems from a study of blood T cell repertoires in COVID-19. This clone was counted a single time. Authors' methods: Nucleated cell counts were estimated from reference gene primer amplification. Produced via immunoSEQ multiplex PCR; TCRdb's table is partial and in-frame only. That table gives V, J and clone size, and the DNA gave D and trimming. The table lists more than 95,000 clones, 90% to 95% of them singletons. Per the germline V gene, CDR1 is SGHRS and CDR2 is YFSETQ. CDR3 length: 16 amino acids. The germline V and J ends were trimmed by 1 base and 1 base, with 11 bases remaining between them.

The receptor comes from a human donor in a cohort sampled during active COVID-19. The gene calls are TRBV5-1 and TRBJ2-2; D gene unclear. The specimen was peripheral blood. The CDR3 here is CASSLSLVGNTGELFF. In DNA, the CDR3 is TGCGCCAGCAGCTTGAGTCTAGTGGGGAACACCGGGGAGCTGTTTTTT.